The source of this T cell receptor beta chain is a study of T-cell reconstitution after alpha-beta-depleted transplantation in children. This clonotype was observed many times. A library of TCRbeta sequences, prepared with unique molecular identifiers, was generated. TCRdb fed the PCR reads into MiXCR, producing one record per CDR3 protein. The repertoire holds 490,000 or so distinct CDR3 sequences, with about an eighth as singletons. The clonotype comes from a human donor who donated a stem cell graft to a child with combined immunodeficiency. The specimen comprised PBMCs from the stem cell graft donor, sampled from the stem cell graft.

The CDR3 region is CSVVGTSVYNEQFF. CDR3 DNA: TGCAGCGTTGTAGGGACTAGCGTCTACAATGAGCAGTTCTTC. V usage is TRBV29-1 and J usage is TRBJ2-1; 10 nucleotides agree with TRBD2. Trimming took 4 bases from V and 3 from J; bases not matched to a gene: 3. The CDR3 consists of 14 residues. Germline-derived CDR1 and CDR2 are SQVTM and ANQGSEA.